This T cell receptor (beta chain) was documented in a study of early T cells in non-severe SARS-CoV-2 infection. At the level of the study: Chains were unpaired, as sequencing was done on bulk RNA from unsorted whole blood.

Attachment of unique molecular identifiers was made to individual cDNA molecules. Using its own MiXCR run on the 5' RACE reads, TCRdb lists one record per CDR3 protein. The sample lists over 60,000 distinct CDR3 sequences, around a tenth seen once, with just under 6% in the top ten. V gave up 5 bases and J gave up 4 bases, with 12 bases separating them. The germline V gene has CDR1 MNHEY and CDR2 SVGEGT. This CDR3 spans 14 amino acids. General study points: VDJdb matching skewed toward anti-spike CD8 responses, missing private and CD4 specificities.

This clonotype has a handful of counts. Antigen unknown. Material for sequencing was whole blood. The chain couples TRBV6-2 or TRBV6-3 to TRBJ2-1; D is uncertain. The TCR comes from an adult who was a healthcare worker with PCR-confirmed SARS-CoV-2 infection or an uninfected control (not recorded which). CDR3 nucleotides: TGTGCCAGCAGTCCCACACCCTTATACAATGAGCAGTTCTTC. This translates into CASSPTPLYNEQFF.